Given below is one T cell receptor beta chain in context. The antigen remains unidentified. The CDR3 sequence is 16 residues long. CDR1 SGDLS and CDR2 YYNGEE come from the germline V gene. Trimming took 6 bases from V and 0 from J; bases not matched to a gene: 4. The data originate from a study of PD-1 blockade in classical Hodgkin lymphoma. Study in general: Nivolumab dosed at 3 mg/kg went to patients intravenously every 2 weeks. Broader study findings: The baseline diversity of complete responders showed similarity to that of newly diagnosed patients.

Assay: immunoSEQ multiplex PCR; the TCRdb copy retains only in-frame clones and omits some. The sample has 39,000 or so clones, about 88% seen once. In every patient, relapse followed autologous stem cell transplantation, while exposure to brentuximab vedotin differed. Sequenced here: peripheral blood mononuclear cells (PBMCs), sampled before the second cycle of nivolumab. J is TRBJ2-2 and V is TRBV9; 11 nucleotides match TRBD1. The receptor's source is a human donor with classical Hodgkin lymphoma. In nucleotides, the CDR3 is TGTGCCAGCACCGAGGGACAGGGGGCGAACACCGGGGAGCTGTTTTTT. Protein product: CASTEGQGANTGELFF.